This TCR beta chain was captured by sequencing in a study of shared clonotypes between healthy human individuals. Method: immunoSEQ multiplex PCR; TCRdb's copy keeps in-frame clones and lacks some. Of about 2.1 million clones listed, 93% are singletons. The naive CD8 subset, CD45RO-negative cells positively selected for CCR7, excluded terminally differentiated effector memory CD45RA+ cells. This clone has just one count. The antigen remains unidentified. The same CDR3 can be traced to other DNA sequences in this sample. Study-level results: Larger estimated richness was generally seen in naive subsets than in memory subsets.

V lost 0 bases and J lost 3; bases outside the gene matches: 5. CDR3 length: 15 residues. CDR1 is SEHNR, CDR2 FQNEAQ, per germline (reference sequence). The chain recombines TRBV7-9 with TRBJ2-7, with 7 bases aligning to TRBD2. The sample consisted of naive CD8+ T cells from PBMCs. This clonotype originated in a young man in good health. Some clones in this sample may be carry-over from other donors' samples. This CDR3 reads CASSLAPGLDYEQYF. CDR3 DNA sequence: TGTGCCAGCAGCTTAGCGCCTGGACTAGACTACGAGCAGTACTTC.